Following are 29 T cell receptor beta chains from one sample sequenced in a study of post-analysis software for immune sequencing data. Study results and limitations: Elevated frequency relative to controls characterized roughly 5 TRBV segments in patients, TRBV5-6, TRBV5-1 and TRBV20-1 among them.

These receptors are not linked to any known antigen. Unique molecular identifiers had been added to the TCR beta cDNA libraries. One entry per CDR3 protein results from TCRdb running MiXCR on the PCR reads. The data show 600,000 to 700,000 distinct CDR3 sequences, 55% to 60% seen once. Sequenced sample: blood. These TCRs come from a girl aged 2-10 years with multiple sclerosis.

Only a few counts were recorded for this clonotype. V is TRBV29-1 and J is TRBJ2-1; the D call may be TRBD1 or TRBD2 (5 bases each). This CDR3 is 13 amino acids long. Per the germline V gene, CDR1 is SQVTM and CDR2 is ANQGSEA. Between the trimmed V and J ends, which lost 7 bases and 12 bases, there was a span of 22 bases. The CDR3 is CSARDGRGVVQFF. The CDR3 coding sequence is TGCAGCGCGAGGGACGGTCGGGGTGTCGTGCAGTTCTTC.

The genes are TRBV29-1 and TRBJ1-2; D gene uncertain. Germline-derived CDR1 and CDR2 are SQVTM and ANQGSEA. Trimming took 5 bases from V and 7 from J, leaving 20 bases between them. The CDR3 totals 14 residues. Here the CDR3 DNA reads TGCAGCGTTTCCCCGCAGGCTTCCCGGGGTGGCTACACCTTC. Protein product: CSVSPQASRGGYTF.

The V gene is TRBV4-3, the J gene TRBJ2-5; D possibly corresponds to TRBD1 (6 bases). CDR3 length: 16 residues. The V end was cut by 4 bases, the J end by 4 bases, with 19 bases between. Germline V gives CDR1 LGHNA, CDR2 YSLEER. The CDR3 reads CASSPSQGTAGETQYF. In DNA, the CDR3 is TGCGCCAGCAGCCCCTCACAGGGTACCGCCGGAGAGACCCAGTACTTC.

V and J are TRBV20-1 and TRBJ2-5, with 11 nucleotides matching TRBD2. Trimming at V came to 6 bases and at J to 11 bases, leaving 14 bases not matched to a gene. Germline V lookup: CDR1 DFQATT, CDR2 SNEGSKA (reference sequence). There are 14 residues in the CDR3. CDR3 bases: TGCAGTGCGCCGGGACTAGCGGATTACAATGAGCAGTACTTC. It translates to CSAPGLADYNEQYF.

This clonotype was seen only a few times. The chain joins TRBV20-1 to TRBJ2-7; TRBD1 matches at 7 bases. Germline-derived CDR1 and CDR2 are DFQATT and SNEGSKA (reference sequence). This CDR3 has 15 residues. Trimming cost V 0 bases and J 2 bases; bases outside gene matches: 7. The CDR3 nucleotides are TGCAGTGCTAGAGATTCTGGACAGGTGACCTACGAGCAGTACTTC. Translating it yields CSARDSGQVTYEQYF.

This rearrangement joins TRBV28 to TRBJ1-1; weak D call: TRBD1 (6 bases). Between the trimmed V and J ends, which lost 7 bases and 6 bases, there was a span of 18 bases. The CDR3 extends over 14 amino acids. Germline V lookup: CDR1 MDHEN, CDR2 SYDVKM. In DNA form, the CDR3 reads TGTGCCAGCATAGAAGCAGGGACATTCCCTGAAGCTTTCTTT. Translated, it gives CASIEAGTFPEAFF.

This clonotype was seen a few times. The CDR3 sequence is CSVVSTPRTEAFF. CDR3 DNA sequence: TGCAGCGTTGTATCGACCCCAAGGACTGAAGCTTTCTTT. The chain recombines TRBV29-1 with TRBJ1-1; D is ambiguous. This CDR3 comprises 13 residues. Trimming left V 4 bases short and J 5 bases short, with 14 bases between. Germline CDR1 SQVTM, CDR2 ANQGSEA. The whole variable domain, filled in from reference TRBV29-1 and TRBJ1-1, reads SAVISQKPSRDICQRGTSLTIQCQVDSQVTMMFWYRQQPGQSLTLIATANQGSEATYESGFVIDKFPISRPNLTFSTLTVSNMSPEDSSIYLCSVVSTPRTEAFFGQGTRLTVV.

J is TRBJ2-3 and V is TRBV4-1; 12 nucleotides match TRBD2. Germline V gene data show CDR1 as MGHRA and CDR2 as YSYEKL. The CDR3 has 17 residues. J gave up 2 bases and V 0 bases, and 3 bases lay outside the gene matches. The CDR3 protein is CASSQEGLAGPTDTQYF. The CDR3 coding sequence is TGCGCCAGCAGCCAAGAGGGACTAGCGGGCCCCACAGATACGCAGTATTTT.

The chain has TRBV6-1 and TRBJ2-4; a weak D match, TRBD2 (7 bases). Per germline, CDR1 MNHNS and CDR2 SASEGT. Trimming took off 5 bases at V and 0 bases at J, with 26 bases between the two ends. The CDR3 is 20 residues long. CDR3 amino acids: CASSRPSGGGQSLAKNIQYF. CDR3 nucleotides: TGTGCCAGCAGTCGTCCTAGCGGTGGGGGCCAGTCTCTAGCCAAAAACATTCAGTACTTC.

This clonotype was seen only once. The chain recombines TRBV7-9 with TRBJ2-7, with TRBD2 as a possible D gene (5 bases). Matching the DNA end better, TRBJ2-5 makes the J call doubtful. The CDR3 extends over 18 amino acids. Germline-derived CDR1 and CDR2 are SEHNR and FQNEAQ (reference sequence). The CDR3 bases are TGTGCCAGCAGCTTGGAATTGGGCACAGCGGCCCAGAGTGAGACCCAGTACTTC. Amino acids: CASSLELGTAAQSETQYF.

This clonotype occurred a few times. V usage is TRBV29-1 and J usage is TRBJ2-1; TRBD1 aligns across 7 bases. V trimming: 6 bases; J trimming: 9 bases; junction bases outside the gene matches: 5. Germline V gene lookup returns CDR1 SQVTM and CDR2 ANQGSEA. The CDR3 is 11 residues long. The CDR3 sequence: CSVEGAAEQFF. In nucleotides, the CDR3 is TGCAGCGTCGAGGGGGCGGCTGAGCAGTTCTTC.

A word on this clonotype: At one boundary the junction diverges from the germline segment, which might be a read error. V and J are TRBV20-1 and TRBJ2-1; D gene unclear. Germline V gene data show CDR1 as DFQATT and CDR2 as SNEGSKA (reference sequence). CDR3 length equals 12 residues. In DNA, the CDR3 is TGCAGTGTCGAGGAGTCCTGCAATGAGCAGTTCTTC. Translation: CSVEESCNEQFF.

The chain has TRBV4-1 and TRBJ2-7, with 8 bases identical to TRBD2. The J call may be incorrect, as the DNA end agrees better with TRBJ2-4. The CDR3 spans 18 residues. Per the germline V gene, CDR1 is MGHRA and CDR2 is YSYEKL. The CDR3 coding sequence is TGCGCCAGCAGCCAAGTGGTGGACACAACTAGCGGCAAAAACATTCAGTACTTC. Its protein product is CASSQVVDTTSGKNIQYF.

This sequence joins TRBV15 and TRBJ2-5; D is possibly TRBD1 (5 bases). This CDR3 spans 15 amino acids. The germline V and J ends were trimmed by 0 bases and 5 bases, with 13 bases remaining between them. Germline lookup yields CDR1 LNHNV and CDR2 YYDKDF (reference sequence). The CDR3 DNA reads as TGTGCCACCAGCAGAGAGGGGCAGGGCGTTGAGACCCAGTACTTC. Protein: CATSREGQGVETQYF.

The chain uses TRBV12-3 or TRBV12-4 and TRBJ1-2; D is uncertain. Trimming left V 0 bases short and J 3 bases short, with 14 bases between. The CDR3 sequence is 16 residues long. Here the CDR3 reads CASSLARADYYYGYTF. The CDR3 DNA sequence: TGTGCCAGCAGTTTAGCGCGGGCAGATTATTACTATGGCTACACCTTC.

The chain is built from TRBV7-3 and TRBJ2-1, with 8 bases fitting TRBD1. The germline gives CDR1 SGHTA, CDR2 FQGTGA. This CDR3 spans 14 amino acids. The trim removed 5 bases at V and 6 bases at J, leaving 6 bases unmatched. This chain's CDR3 is CASSQKTGGNEQFF. DNA for the CDR3: TGTGCCAGCAGCCAAAAAACAGGGGGCAATGAGCAGTTCTTC.

This clonotype was counted once. The chain couples TRBV10-3 to TRBJ2-1, with 8 bases aligning to TRBD1. Looked up from germline, CDR1 is ENHRY and CDR2 is SYGVKD. V shed 10 bases, J shed 6 bases, and the junction held 8 bases outside the gene matches. The CDR3 contains 13 residues. The CDR3 nucleotides are TGTGCCACACAGGGGGTATTTAGCAATGAGCAGTTCTTC. Translation gives CATQGVFSNEQFF.

This clonotype was observed a few times. This rearrangement joins TRBV3-1 to TRBJ1-2; D uncertain. CDR3 length: 12 amino acids. V lost 4 bases to trimming and J lost 7 bases, with 10 bases between them. Germline loops: CDR1 LGHDT, CDR2 YNNKEL (reference sequence). In DNA, the CDR3 is TGTGCCAGCAGCCCCACTGCCGGTGGCTACACCTTC. Encoded protein: CASSPTAGGYTF. The variable domain in full, completed from reference TRBV3-1 and TRBJ1-2, reads DTAVSQTPKYLVTQMGNDKSIKCEQNLGHDTMYWYKQDSKKFLKIMFSYNNKELIINETVPNRFSPKSPDKAHLNLHINSLELGDSAVYFCASSPTAGGYTFGSGTRLTVV.

This chain uses TRBV4-1 with TRBJ2-1, with 11 bases that match TRBD2. The CDR3 loop spans 15 amino acids. The trim removed 4 bases at V and 4 bases at J, leaving 3 bases unmatched. Germline V gene data show CDR1 as MGHRA and CDR2 as YSYEKL. CDR3 sequence reads: CASSRGTSGYNEQFF. The CDR3 DNA is TGCGCCAGCAGCCGTGGGACTAGCGGATACAATGAGCAGTTCTTC.

This clonotype has only a few counts. The chain uses TRBV15 and TRBJ2-1; 7 nucleotides align to TRBD2. Germline CDR1 LNHNV, CDR2 YYDKDF (reference sequence). V trimming: 3 bases; J trimming: 4 bases; junction bases outside the gene matches: 6. The CDR3 length is 15 residues. Here the CDR3 DNA reads TGTGCCACCAGCAGTAGGCTAGCGGAGTACAATGAGCAGTTCTTC. It translates to CATSSRLAEYNEQFF. The variable domain in full, completed from reference TRBV15 and TRBJ2-1, reads DAMVIQNPRYQVTQFGKPVTLSCSQTLNHNVMYWYQQKSSQAPKLLFHYYDKDFNNEADTPDNFQSRRPNTSFCFLDIRSPGLGDTAMYLCATSSRLAEYNEQFFGPGTRLTVL.

The genes are TRBV10-3 and TRBJ2-7, with 9 positions matching TRBD2. CDR3 length: 14 amino acids. The J segment lost 3 bases and the V segment lost 8 bases, leaving 8 bases of the junction unmatched. Germline V gene data show CDR1 as ENHRY and CDR2 as SYGVKD. The CDR3 reads CAIGGTSSLYEQYF. The CDR3 DNA follows: TGTGCCATCGGTGGGACTAGCTCCCTCTACGAGCAGTACTTC.

This clonotype was picked up a small number of times. The chain carries TRBV6-5 and TRBJ2-7, with D perhaps TRBD1 (6 bases). CDR3 length: 18 residues. The germline gives CDR1 MNHEY, CDR2 SVGAGI. The V and J ends lost 2 bases and 1 base respectively, with 21 bases between them. CDR3 sequence: CASSYGALGQGASYEQYF. CDR3 nucleotides: TGTGCCAGCAGTTACGGTGCATTGGGACAAGGGGCGTCCTACGAGCAGTACTTC.

The rearrangement joins TRBV3-1 to TRBJ1-2, with a possible D match to TRBD1 (6 bases). Germline CDR1 is LGHDT and CDR2 is YNNKEL (reference sequence). The CDR3 runs 16 residues. V dropped 1 base and J dropped 5 bases, with 17 bases sitting between them. This CDR3 is CASSQADPGTPYGYTF. For the CDR3, the DNA is TGTGCCAGCAGCCAAGCGGATCCCGGGACACCTTATGGCTACACCTTC.

The J gene is TRBJ2-7, the V gene TRBV21-1. TRBV21-1 is tagged as a pseudogene. The CDR3 extends over 15 amino acids. The CDR3 bases are TGTGCCAGCAGCACCCCAGGCACGCGTTCCTACGAGCAGTACTTC. This sequence encodes CASSTPGTRSYEQYF.

The chain couples TRBV7-6 to TRBJ2-1; D is possibly TRBD1 (5 bases). Trimming removed 6 bases from V and 14 bases from J, with 17 bases in between. The CDR3 contains 12 residues. Germline V gives CDR1 SGHVS, CDR2 FNYEAQ. CDR3 loop: CASRDRQGVKFF. In DNA, the CDR3 is TGTGCCAGCAGGGACCGTCAGGGTGTTAAGTTCTTC.

The chain couples TRBV7-3 to TRBJ2-2; perhaps TRBD2 as D (5 bases). Germline V gives CDR1 SGHTA, CDR2 FQGTGA. V dropped 6 bases and J dropped 6 bases, with 14 bases sitting between them. The CDR3 consists of 14 residues. Here the CDR3 reads CASSSGRGPGELFF. CDR3 nucleotides: TGTGCCAGCAGTAGTGGGAGAGGACCCGGGGAGCTGTTTTTT.

This clonotype turned up a few times. The V call is TRBV28, the J call TRBJ2-3, with TRBD1 matching 8 bases. V lost 6 bases and J lost 3; bases outside the gene matches: 8. Germline values: CDR1 MDHEN, CDR2 SYDVKM. The CDR3 runs 15 residues. CDR3 nucleotides: TGTGCCAGCAGAACACAGGGGGTCGGGACAGATACGCAGTATTTT. Amino acid sequence: CASRTQGVGTDTQYF. The full variable domain, in which reference TRBV28 and TRBJ2-3 provide the parts outside the CDR3, is DVKVTQSSRYLVKRTGEKVFLECVQDMDHENMFWYRQDPGLGLRLIYFSYDVKMKEKGDIPEGYSVSREKKERFSLILESASTNQTSMYLCASRTQGVGTDTQYFGPGTRLTVL.

A word on this clonotype: A read error may account for a junction end that differs from germline. The chain joins TRBV3-1 to TRBJ1-2, with a tentative D call TRBD1 (6 bases). The germline gives CDR1 LGHDT, CDR2 YNNKEL (reference sequence). This CDR3 has 15 amino acids. CDR3 sequence: CASSQDTGGHYGYTF. CDR3 coding DNA: TGTGCCAGCAGCCAAGATACTGGGGGGCACTATGGATACACCTTC.

This clonotype occurred a few times. This chain links TRBV12-5 with TRBJ1-6; D gene unclear. V dropped 0 bases and J dropped 10 bases, with 7 bases sitting between them. Germline CDR1 reads LGHNT; CDR2 reads FRNRAP. The CDR3 extends over 13 amino acids. The DNA for the CDR3 is TGTGCTAGTGGTTTGGTAGCCGGCTCACCCCTCCACTTT. Translated, it gives CASGLVAGSPLHF. Filled out from reference TRBV12-5 and TRBJ1-6, the complete variable domain reads DARVTQTPRHKVTEMGQEVTMRCQPILGHNTVFWYRQTMMQGLELLAYFRNRAPLDDSGMPKDRFSAEMPDATLATLKIQPSEPRDSAVYFCASGLVAGSPLHFGNGTRLTVT.